This section outlines one T cell receptor beta chain sequence together with its context. The sample contains more than one DNA sequence encoding this CDR3. The data derive from a study of shared clonotypes between healthy human individuals. Germline assignment: CDR1 MDHEN and CDR2 SYDVKM. This CDR3 has 12 amino acids. V shed 7 bases, J shed 8 bases, and the junction held 4 bases outside the gene matches. Assay: immunoSEQ multiplex PCR; the TCRdb copy retains only in-frame clones and omits some. The sample has about 2,500,000 clones; more than 80% are singletons. The material sequenced was naive CD4+ T cells sorted from blood. The subset: CD45RA+ positively selected. The chain is built from TRBV28 and TRBJ1-4; 7 nucleotides match TRBD1. The sequence derives from a man between 18 and 29 years old in good health. DNA of the CDR3: TGTGCCAGCAAACAGGGGAGCGAAAAACTGTTTTTT. This gives the protein CASKQGSEKLFF.